The clone carrying this T cell receptor (beta chain) was picked up a small number of times. Its antigen is not identified. Other DNA sequences from this sample encode an identical CDR3 as well. The sample belongs to a study of T cell responses to AZD1222 COVID-19 vaccine. Data came from immunoSEQ multiplex PCR; TCRdb stores just in-frame clones and leaves some out. The sample lists about 69,000 clones, roughly 89% occurring once. Study-wide results and limits: Repertoire samples came only from after the peak T cell response. The sample set comprised mostly white British donors with more females, and clonal diversity was possibly underestimated. Unmutated variant regions are reportedly targeted by nearly half of spike-specific TCRs. Following two doses of AZD1222, Spike-specific TCR breadth and depth rose.

Sequencing was performed on peripheral blood, taken on day 0 of AZD1222 vaccination. This TCR was sampled from an adult in good health.

CDR3 nucleotides: TGTGCCAGCAGCTTAGGGGACCGTGATAATGAAAAACTGTTTTTT. Its translation: CASSLGDRDNEKLFF. This chain links TRBV7-2 with TRBJ1-4; D may be TRBD1 (5 bases). The CDR3 spans 15 residues. Trimming left V 1 base short and J 4 bases short, with 10 bases between. Germline lookup yields CDR1 SGHTA and CDR2 FQGNSA.